This TCR beta chain was sequenced in a study of Ad26.COV2.S vaccination and SARS-CoV-2 variants. General study points: Greater spike-specific TCR breadth was seen in vaccine recipients than in placebo recipients.

Only in-frame clones appear in the TCRdb table, and some are missing; sequencing was by immunoSEQ multiplex PCR. The table shows some 340,000 clones, with around four fifths occurring only once. As for this clone: Its target is not known.

The treatment: roughly 19 received Ad26.COV2.S at low or high dose, single or two shots; about five received placebo; per-sample allocation not given. Collection of the samples took place on day 63 after the first injection of vaccine or placebo. This TCR was recovered from a person aged 18-60 years who received the Ad26.COV2.S COVID-19 vaccine or a placebo. The source material was peripheral blood, sampled in a trial of Ad26.COV2.S vaccine versus placebo.

For the CDR3, the DNA is TGTGCCAGCAGCTCCAAGACAGGGATGAACACTGAAGCTTTCTTT. Its translation is CASSSKTGMNTEAFF. The chain is built from TRBV7-9 and TRBJ1-1; 7 positions match TRBD1. This CDR3 has 15 amino acids. After removal of 4 bases from V and 0 bases from J, the junction contained 5 bases not matched to a gene. Germline CDR1 reads SEHNR; CDR2 reads FQNEAQ (reference sequence).